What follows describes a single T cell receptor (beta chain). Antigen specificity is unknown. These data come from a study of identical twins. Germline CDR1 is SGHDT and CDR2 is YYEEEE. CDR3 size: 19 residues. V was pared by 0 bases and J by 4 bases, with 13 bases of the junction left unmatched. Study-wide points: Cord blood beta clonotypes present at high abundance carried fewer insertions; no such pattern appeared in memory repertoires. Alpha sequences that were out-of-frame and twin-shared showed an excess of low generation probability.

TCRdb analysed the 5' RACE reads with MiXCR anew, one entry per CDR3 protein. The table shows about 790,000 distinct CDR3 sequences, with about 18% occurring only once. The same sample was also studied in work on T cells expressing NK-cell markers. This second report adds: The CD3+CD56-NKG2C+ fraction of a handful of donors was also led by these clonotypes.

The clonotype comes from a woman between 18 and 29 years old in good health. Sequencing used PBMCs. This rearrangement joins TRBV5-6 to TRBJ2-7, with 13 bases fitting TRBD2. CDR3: CASSLGTTGLAGVPYEQYF. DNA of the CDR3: TGTGCCAGCAGCTTGGGGACGACTGGACTAGCGGGAGTACCGTACGAGCAGTACTTC.